The 22 T cell receptor beta chains reported below all come from one sample, sequenced in a study of cytomegalovirus exposure and HLA in healthy donors. Primers: 60 Vbeta forward and 13 Jbeta reverse. The protocol was immunoSEQ multiplex PCR, while the TCRdb copy is restricted to in-frame clones and leaves out a portion. The data hold around 120,000 clones, with about 16% observed a single time. The sequenced sample consisted of PBMCs. The receptors originated from a woman under 30 in good health and CMV-seronegative.

This clone was observed a few times. The rearrangement joins TRBV9 to TRBJ2-2; D gene unclear. The CDR3 has 15 residues. Germline CDR1 SGDLS, CDR2 YYNGEE. Trimming pared 0 bases from V and 0 bases from J, leaving 6 bases between. CDR3 loop: CASSVGPPNTGELFF. In DNA form, the CDR3 reads TGTGCCAGCAGCGTAGGGCCTCCGAACACCGGGGAGCTGTTTTTT.

The genes are TRBV29-1 and TRBJ2-1; 16 bases line up with TRBD2. Losses at the gene ends were 4 bases for V and 10 bases for J; bases not matched to a gene: 7. The CDR3 consists of 15 residues. The germline V gene encodes CDR1 SQVTM and CDR2 ANQGSEA. CDR3 sequence (DNA): TGCAGCGTTGCCGGGACTAGCGGGAGGGGGACAGAGCAGTTCTTC. It codes for CSVAGTSGRGTEQFF.

This clone came up a few times. The rearrangement joins TRBV7-8 to TRBJ2-3; 7 bases map to TRBD2. The V gene end was trimmed by 5 bases and the J gene end by 0 bases; junction bases not matched to a gene: 8. The germline V gene encodes CDR1 SGHVS and CDR2 FQNEAQ. This CDR3 region has 16 residues. The CDR3 spells CASSPRNGRSTDTQYF. In DNA form, the CDR3 reads TGTGCCAGCAGCCCCCGGAACGGGAGGAGCACAGATACGCAGTATTTT.

This clone has only a few counts. DNA for the CDR3: TGTGCCAGCAGTGGTACAGGGGCCACTGAAGCTTTCTTT. Amino acid sequence: CASSGTGATEAFF. The rearrangement joins TRBV27 to TRBJ1-1; TRBD1 aligns across 7 bases. The CDR3 length is 13 residues. In germline, CDR1 is MNHEY, CDR2 SMNVEV (reference sequence). V was clipped by 5 bases and J by 4 bases; unmatched bases: 4.

The chain uses TRBV7-2 and TRBJ1-2, with D maybe TRBD1 (5 bases). Germline lookup yields CDR1 SGHTA and CDR2 FQGNSA. The CDR3 is 15 amino acids. V was trimmed by 2 bases and J by 6 bases, leaving 16 bases between them. CDR3 DNA sequence: TGTGCCAGCAGCTTATCAAGGGGCGAGTTTGATGGCTACACCTTC. Translation: CASSLSRGEFDGYTF.

This rearrangement joins TRBV10-3 to TRBJ2-7; 10 positions agree with TRBD2. V dropped 3 bases and J dropped 6; count of bases not matched to a gene: 2. CDR1 ENHRY and CDR2 SYGVKD come from the germline V gene. This CDR3 region has 13 residues. The CDR3 DNA sequence: TGTGCCATCAGTGACCGACTAGCGGGCGAGCAGTACTTC. Its translation: CAISDRLAGEQYF.

The rearrangement uses TRBV2 and TRBJ2-7, with 13 bases that match TRBD2. The CDR3 is 15 residues long. The V segment lost 6 bases and the J segment 5 bases; nucleotides outside the gene matches: 7. Germline V gene sequence: CDR1 SNHLY, CDR2 FYNNEI. The CDR3 reads CASRRTSGSRNEQYF. In nucleotides, the CDR3 is TGTGCCAGCAGACGGACTAGCGGGAGTAGAAACGAGCAGTACTTC.

This sequence joins TRBV14 and TRBJ2-6; perhaps TRBD2 as D (5 bases). In germline, CDR1 is SGHDN, CDR2 FVKESK. CDR3 length equals 19 residues. Trimming left V 0 bases short and J 2 bases short, with 17 bases between. As DNA, the CDR3 is TGTGCCAGCAGCCAAGATAACATAGCCCCCGGGGCTGGGGCCAACGTCCTGACTTTC. Translated, it gives CASSQDNIAPGAGANVLTF.

This clone appeared a few times. The chain joins TRBV2 to TRBJ2-5, with TRBD2 matching 10 bases. The germline gives CDR1 SNHLY, CDR2 FYNNEI. This CDR3 is 14 amino acids long. V lost 4 bases to trimming and J lost 5 bases; unmatched junction nucleotides: 4. In DNA, the CDR3 is TGTGCCAGCAGTGTGTCTAGCGGGAGCGAGACCCAGTACTTC. Its protein product is CASSVSSGSETQYF.

The rearrangement links TRBV9 to TRBJ2-5, with D possibly TRBD2 on 5 matching bases. Germline values: CDR1 SGDLS, CDR2 YYNGEE. Trimming removed 1 base from V and 1 base from J, with 11 bases in between. The CDR3 is made up of 15 amino acids. CDR3 residues: CASSVSGVTQETQYF. The CDR3 nucleotides read TGTGCCAGCAGCGTAAGCGGAGTAACCCAAGAGACCCAGTACTTC.

The V and J genes are TRBV30 and TRBJ1-4; 7 bases line up with TRBD1. Germline loops: CDR1 GTSNPN, CDR2 SVGIG (reference sequence). The CDR3 contains 14 residues. The V segment lost 0 bases and the J segment 5 bases; nucleotides outside the gene matches: 3. As DNA, the CDR3 is TGTGCCTGGAGTGTCGGGACAGTGAATGAAAAACTGTTTTTT. Encoded protein: CAWSVGTVNEKLFF.

The chain couples TRBV28 to TRBJ1-2, with no clear D. V lost 6 bases and J 4 bases, leaving 15 bases between the germline ends. CDR3 length equals 14 residues. The V gene's germline CDR1 is MDHEN and CDR2 SYDVKM. The CDR3 DNA reads as TGTGCCAGCAGACCTAGCACTCGCGGCTATGGCTACACCTTC. This encodes CASRPSTRGYGYTF.

V is TRBV10-2 and J is TRBJ1-1; D might be TRBD1 (5 bases). CDR1 and CDR2 from the germline V gene are WSHSY and SAAADI. Trimming removed 0 bases from V and 0 bases from J, with 11 bases in between. This CDR3 comprises 16 residues. CDR3 amino acids: CASSESSGLVNTEAFF. The CDR3 nucleotides are TGCGCCAGCAGTGAGTCGTCAGGGTTGGTGAACACTGAAGCTTTCTTT.

V usage is TRBV10-1 and J usage is TRBJ2-7; TRBD1 agrees at 12 bases. V shed 2 bases, J shed 3 bases, and the junction held 2 bases outside the gene matches. CDR3 length: 15 residues. The germline gives CDR1 WNHNN, CDR2 SYGVQD (reference sequence). The CDR3 DNA reads as TGCGCCAGCAGTGAGGGGACAGGGGGCATCTACGAGCAGTACTTC. Its translation: CASSEGTGGIYEQYF.

The chain joins TRBV14 to TRBJ2-2; TRBD2 agrees at 8 bases. The CDR3 spans 18 residues. CDR1 is SGHDN, CDR2 FVKESK, per germline. V trimming: 3 bases; J trimming: 6 bases; junction bases outside the gene matches: 15. In nucleotides, the CDR3 is TGTGCCAGCAGCCAGACCCCCGGGGGGGCCTTTAGCGCCGGGGAGCTGTTTTTT. Translating gives CASSQTPGGAFSAGELFF.

This clone was detected only a few times. The rearrangement joins TRBV18 to TRBJ2-3, with TRBD2 identical over 11 bases. This CDR3 has 17 amino acids. Germline-derived CDR1 and CDR2 are KGHSH and LQKENI. V lost 6 bases and J lost 2; bases outside the gene matches: 10. The chain's CDR3 is CASSHPGTSGATDTQYF. The CDR3 nucleotides read TGTGCCAGCTCCCACCCCGGGACTAGCGGAGCCACAGATACGCAGTATTTT.

This clone was detected a few times. This rearrangement joins TRBV29-1 to TRBJ2-1; 15 bases map to TRBD2. CDR3 size: 14 residues. Germline CDR1 reads SQVTM; CDR2 reads ANQGSEA. Trimming took 7 bases from V and 10 from J; bases not matched to a gene: 8. CDR3 nucleotides: TGCAGCGGAGTCCGAGGACTAGCGGGAGGGGAGCAGTTCTTC. Amino acids: CSGVRGLAGGEQFF.

The genes are TRBV2 and TRBJ2-6; D uncertain. CDR3 size: 14 residues. Germline V CDR1 and CDR2: SNHLY, FYNNEI. Between the trimmed V and J ends, which lost 4 bases and 3 bases, there was a span of 7 bases. CDR3 bases: TGTGCCAGCAGTGTCGAGGATGGGGCCAACGTCCTGACTTTC. Encoded protein: CASSVEDGANVLTF.

This clone was observed a handful of times. The chain employs TRBV19 and TRBJ2-1; 7 nucleotides agree with TRBD2. This CDR3 has 12 residues. V lost 7 bases to trimming and J lost 8 bases; unmatched junction nucleotides: 5. Germline V CDR1 and CDR2: LNHDA, SQIVND (reference sequence). The CDR3 DNA follows: TGTGCCAGTACCCGGGGAGGGCATGAGCAGTTCTTC. It specifies CASTRGGHEQFF.

This chain connects TRBV30 to TRBJ1-1; possible D gene TRBD1, 5 bases. The ends were cut back, 3 bases at V and 7 bases at J, with 21 bases in the middle. This CDR3 contains 15 residues. From germline, CDR1 is GTSNPN and CDR2 SVGIG (reference sequence). CDR3 DNA: TGTGCCTGGAGGCGGGGCCAGAGGGAGAAGATTGAAGCTTTCTTT. As protein: CAWRRGQREKIEAFF.

The gene calls are TRBV7-6 and TRBJ1-5; 11 bases fit TRBD1. CDR1 and CDR2 (germline): SGHVS, FNYEAQ. J was trimmed by 0 bases and V by 5 bases; bases with no gene match: 9. This CDR3 has 18 residues. The CDR3 DNA follows: TGTGCCAGCAGCCCCGGGACAGGGGGATTTAATAGCAATCAGCCCCAGCATTTT. Its translation is CASSPGTGGFNSNQPQHF.

In this sample, this clone turned up a few times. The sample carries other DNA sequences with the same CDR3. V usage is TRBV30 and J usage is TRBJ2-1; TRBD2 matches 7 bases. The junction had 2 bases not matched to a gene; V was cut back by 4 bases and J by 5 bases. The CDR3 covers 12 residues. Germline-derived CDR1 and CDR2 are GTSNPN and SVGIG (reference sequence). DNA of the CDR3: TGTGCCTGGACTAGCGGTCACAATGAGCAGTTCTTC. It codes for CAWTSGHNEQFF.